This T cell receptor (beta chain) was found in a study of T cells in Graves' hyperthyroidism and ophthalmopathy. Amplification of TCR beta CDR3 regions used RNA as the template. Carried out on the TCR CDR3, a first-round RT-PCR used the HTBI primer set. TCRdb itself ran the multiplex PCR reads through MiXCR, one entry per CDR3 protein. The sample gives roughly 250,000 distinct CDR3 sequences, about 17% of which show up once; less than 35% is in the top ten. This clonotype was seen only once. Its ends do not fully match the called genes, so a read error is possible. This CDR3 is built from 14 residues. CDR1 is SGHKS and CDR2 is YYEKEE in the germline V gene (reference sequence).

The chain combines TRBV5-5 with TRBJ2-7; D is unclear. Sequenced material: blood. The TCR comes from a woman aged 18-29 years with Graves' ophthalmopathy. CDR3 in DNA: TGTGCCAGCAGCTTGGACATCCGCTCCTACGAACAGTACTTC. Translation: CASSLDIRSYEQYF.